The sequence of this TCR beta chain was determined in a study of Graves' ophthalmopathy and Graves' hyperthyroidism. Findings and caveats of the study: Ophthalmopathy versus stable hyperthyroidism: 13-signature model gave 85% to 90% sensitivity, 75% to 83% specificity. Blood repertoires reportedly contained most expanded thyroid clonotypes above 0.001 frequency.

Those donors who had ophthalmopathy presented with moderate-to-severe activity, a CAS of ≥3, a NOSPECS of ≥4 and a duration under 3 months. Diagnosis was based on clinical symptoms, serum thyroxine, TRAb, thyroid ultrasound and orbital computed tomography. RNA transcripts provided the template for amplifying TCR beta CDR3 regions. HTBI primers were used in a first-round RT-PCR, which preceded a second-round multiplex PCR. Each CDR3 protein gets one entry after TCRdb re-called the multiplex PCR reads with MiXCR. The repertoire holds tens of thousands of distinct CDR3 sequences, with approximately 45% as singletons. A word on this clonotype: Its specificity is not known.

The CDR3 loop spans 16 amino acids. The V and J ends lost 5 bases and 3 bases respectively, with 14 bases between them. Germline CDR1 SGHAT, CDR2 FQNNGV. The sequencing sample was made of peripheral blood. The receptor's source is an adult woman with Graves' ophthalmopathy. The genes are TRBV11-2 and TRBJ2-6; D is unclear. CDR3 amino acids: CASSAGRIYGANVLTF. The CDR3, as DNA: TGTGCCAGCAGCGCCGGACGGATCTATGGGGCCAACGTCCTGACTTTC.